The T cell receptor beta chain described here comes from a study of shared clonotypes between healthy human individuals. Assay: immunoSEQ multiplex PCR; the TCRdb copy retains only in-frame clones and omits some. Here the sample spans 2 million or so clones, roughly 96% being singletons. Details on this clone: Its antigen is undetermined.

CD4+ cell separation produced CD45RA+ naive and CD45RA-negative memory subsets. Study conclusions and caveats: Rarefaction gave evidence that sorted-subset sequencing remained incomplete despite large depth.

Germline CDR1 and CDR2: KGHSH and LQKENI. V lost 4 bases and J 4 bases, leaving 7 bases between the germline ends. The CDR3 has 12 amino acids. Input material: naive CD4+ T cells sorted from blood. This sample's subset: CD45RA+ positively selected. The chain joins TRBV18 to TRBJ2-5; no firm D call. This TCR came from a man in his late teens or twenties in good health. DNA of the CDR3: TGTGCCAGCTCACTTCAAGGAGAGACCCAGTACTTC. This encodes CASSLQGETQYF.